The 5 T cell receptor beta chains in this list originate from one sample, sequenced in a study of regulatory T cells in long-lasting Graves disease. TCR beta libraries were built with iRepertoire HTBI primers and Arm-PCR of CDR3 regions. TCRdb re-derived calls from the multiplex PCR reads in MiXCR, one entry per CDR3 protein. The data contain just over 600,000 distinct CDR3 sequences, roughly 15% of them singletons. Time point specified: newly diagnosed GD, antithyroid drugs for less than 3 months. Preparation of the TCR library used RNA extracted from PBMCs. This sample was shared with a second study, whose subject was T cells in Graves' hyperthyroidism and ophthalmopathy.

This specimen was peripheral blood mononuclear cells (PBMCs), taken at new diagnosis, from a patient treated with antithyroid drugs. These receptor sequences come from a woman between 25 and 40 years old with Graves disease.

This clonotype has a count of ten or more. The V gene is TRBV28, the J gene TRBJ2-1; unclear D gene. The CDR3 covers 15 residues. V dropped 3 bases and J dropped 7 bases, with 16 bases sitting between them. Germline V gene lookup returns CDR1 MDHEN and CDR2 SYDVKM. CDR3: CASSFPTTVRNEQFF. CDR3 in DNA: TGTGCCAGCAGTTTCCCTACGACGGTGAGGAATGAGCAGTTCTTC.

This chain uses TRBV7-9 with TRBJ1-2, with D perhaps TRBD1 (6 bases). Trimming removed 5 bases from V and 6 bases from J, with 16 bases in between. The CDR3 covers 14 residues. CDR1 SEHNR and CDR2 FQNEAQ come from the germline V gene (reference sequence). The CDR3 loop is CASSLTQGSNGYTF. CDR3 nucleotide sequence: TGTGCCAGCAGCCTCACGCAGGGGTCCAATGGCTACACCTTC.

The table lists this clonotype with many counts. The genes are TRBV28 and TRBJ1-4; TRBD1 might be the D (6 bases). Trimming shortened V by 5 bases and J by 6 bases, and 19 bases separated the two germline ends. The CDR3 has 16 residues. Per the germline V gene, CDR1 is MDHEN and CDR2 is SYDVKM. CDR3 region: CASSPHTGKGDEKLFF. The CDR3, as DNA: TGTGCCAGCAGTCCCCATACAGGGAAGGGCGATGAAAAACTGTTTTTT.

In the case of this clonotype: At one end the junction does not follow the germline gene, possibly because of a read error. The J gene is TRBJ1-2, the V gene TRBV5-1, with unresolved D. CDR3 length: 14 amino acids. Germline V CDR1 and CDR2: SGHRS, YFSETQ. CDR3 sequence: CASSLAAEDYGYTF. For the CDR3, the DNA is TGTGCCAGCAGCTTAGCTGCAGAAGACTATGGCTACACCTTC.

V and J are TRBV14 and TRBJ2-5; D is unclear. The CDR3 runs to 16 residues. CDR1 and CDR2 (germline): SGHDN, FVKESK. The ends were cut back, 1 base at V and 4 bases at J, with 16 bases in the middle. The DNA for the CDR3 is TGTGCCAGCAGCCAAGTTTCCGCTCCCGTCGGAGAGACCCAGTACTTC. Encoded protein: CASSQVSAPVGETQYF.